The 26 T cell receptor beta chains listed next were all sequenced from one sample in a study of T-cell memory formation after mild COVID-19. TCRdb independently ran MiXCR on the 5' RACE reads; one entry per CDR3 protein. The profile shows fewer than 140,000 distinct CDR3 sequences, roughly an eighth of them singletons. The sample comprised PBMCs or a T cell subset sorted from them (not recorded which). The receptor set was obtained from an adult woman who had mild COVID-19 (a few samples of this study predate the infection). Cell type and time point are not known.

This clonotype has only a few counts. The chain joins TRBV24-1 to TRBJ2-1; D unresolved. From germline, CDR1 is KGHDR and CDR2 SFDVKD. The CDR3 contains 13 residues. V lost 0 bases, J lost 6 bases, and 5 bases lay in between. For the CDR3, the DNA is TGTGCCACCAGTGATTTGGATCCCAATGAGCAGTTCTTC. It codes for CATSDLDPNEQFF.

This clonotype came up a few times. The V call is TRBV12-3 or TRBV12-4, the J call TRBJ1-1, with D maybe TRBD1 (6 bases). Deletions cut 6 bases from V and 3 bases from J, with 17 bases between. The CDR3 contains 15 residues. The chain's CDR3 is CASRYLGGAHTEAFF. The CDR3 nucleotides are TGTGCCAGCAGATACCTTGGGGGGGCACACACTGAAGCTTTCTTT.

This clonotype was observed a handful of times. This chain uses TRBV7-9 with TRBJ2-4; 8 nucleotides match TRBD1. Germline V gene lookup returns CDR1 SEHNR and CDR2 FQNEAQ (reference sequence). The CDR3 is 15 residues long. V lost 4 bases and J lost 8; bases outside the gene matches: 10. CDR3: CASSSNRGTLDIQYF. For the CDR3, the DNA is TGTGCCAGCAGCTCCAACAGGGGGACATTGGACATTCAGTACTTC.

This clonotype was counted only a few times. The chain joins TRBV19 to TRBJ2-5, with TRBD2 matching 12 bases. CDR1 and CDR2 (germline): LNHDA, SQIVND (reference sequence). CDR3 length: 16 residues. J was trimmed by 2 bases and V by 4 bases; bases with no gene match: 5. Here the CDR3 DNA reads TGTGCCAGTAGTACTGGAGGACTAGCGGGACAAGAGACCCAGTACTTC. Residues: CASSTGGLAGQETQYF.

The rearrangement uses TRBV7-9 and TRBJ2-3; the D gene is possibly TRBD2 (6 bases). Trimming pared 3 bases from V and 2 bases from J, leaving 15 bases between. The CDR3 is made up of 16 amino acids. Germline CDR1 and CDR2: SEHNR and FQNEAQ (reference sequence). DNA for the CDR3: TGTGCCAGCAGCTTCCCGGCTAGCGCCAACACAGATACGCAGTATTTT. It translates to CASSFPASANTDTQYF.

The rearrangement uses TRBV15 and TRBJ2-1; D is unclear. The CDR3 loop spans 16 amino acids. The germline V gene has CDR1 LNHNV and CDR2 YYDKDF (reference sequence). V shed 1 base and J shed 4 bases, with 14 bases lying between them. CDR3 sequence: CATSRGGEAPYNEQFF. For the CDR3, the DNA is TGTGCCACCAGCAGAGGCGGCGAAGCCCCTTACAATGAGCAGTTCTTC.

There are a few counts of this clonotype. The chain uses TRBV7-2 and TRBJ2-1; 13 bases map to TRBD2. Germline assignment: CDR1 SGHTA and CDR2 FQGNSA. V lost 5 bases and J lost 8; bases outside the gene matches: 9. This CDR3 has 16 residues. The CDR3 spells CASSTRTSGSADEQFF. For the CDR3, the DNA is TGTGCCAGCAGCACCCGGACTAGCGGGAGCGCGGATGAGCAGTTCTTC.

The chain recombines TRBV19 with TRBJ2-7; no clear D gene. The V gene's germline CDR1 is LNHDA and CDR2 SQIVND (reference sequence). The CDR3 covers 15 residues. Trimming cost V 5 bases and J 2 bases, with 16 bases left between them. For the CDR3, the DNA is TGTGCCAGTAGTCCAACGGCATTCCCCCCCTACGAGCAGTACTTC. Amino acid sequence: CASSPTAFPPYEQYF.

As DNA, the CDR3 is TGTGCCATTGCGACAGGTCTGACCTACGAGCAGTACTTC. Translated, it gives CAIATGLTYEQYF. The chain uses TRBV2 and TRBJ2-7; weak D call: TRBD1 (6 bases). The CDR3 is 13 residues long. Germline V CDR1 and CDR2: SNHLY, FYNNEI. With 10 bases removed from V and 2 bases from J, the gap between germline ends came to 15 bases.

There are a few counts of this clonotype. The CDR3: CASSLSFRGTEAFF. CDR3 nucleotides: TGCGCCAGCAGCTTGTCGTTCAGAGGAACTGAAGCTTTCTTT. This chain uses TRBV5-1 with TRBJ1-1, with D uncertain. Trimming cost V 1 base and J 5 bases, with 12 bases left between them. This CDR3 contains 14 residues. Germline V gene data show CDR1 as SGHRS and CDR2 as YFSETQ.

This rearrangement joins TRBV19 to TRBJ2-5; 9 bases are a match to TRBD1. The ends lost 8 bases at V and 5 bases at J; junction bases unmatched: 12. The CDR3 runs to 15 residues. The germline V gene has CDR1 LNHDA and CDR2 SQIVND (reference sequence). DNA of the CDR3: TGTGCCAGTTCTTCGTGGACAGGGGATTCGGAGACCCAGTACTTC. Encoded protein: CASSSWTGDSETQYF. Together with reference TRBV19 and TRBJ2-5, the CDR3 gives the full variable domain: DGGITQSPKYLFRKEGQNVTLSCEQNLNHDAMYWYRQDPGQGLRLIYYSQIVNDFQKGDIAEGYSVSREKKESFPLTVTSAQKNPTAFYLCASSSWTGDSETQYFGPGTRLLVL.

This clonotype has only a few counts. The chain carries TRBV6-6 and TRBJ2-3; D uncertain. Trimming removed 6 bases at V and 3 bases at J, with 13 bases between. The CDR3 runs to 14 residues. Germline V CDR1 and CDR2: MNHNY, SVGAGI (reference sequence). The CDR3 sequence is CASSHYISTDTQYF. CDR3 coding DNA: TGTGCCAGCAGCCACTATATTTCGACAGATACGCAGTATTTT.

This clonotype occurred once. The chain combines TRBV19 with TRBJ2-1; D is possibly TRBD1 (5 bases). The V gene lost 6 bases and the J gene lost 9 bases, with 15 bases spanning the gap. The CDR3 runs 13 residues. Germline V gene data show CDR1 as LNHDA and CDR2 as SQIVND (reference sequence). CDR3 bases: TGTGCCAGTAGGGAACAGGCTTGGGGTGAGCAGTTCTTC. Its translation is CASREQAWGEQFF.

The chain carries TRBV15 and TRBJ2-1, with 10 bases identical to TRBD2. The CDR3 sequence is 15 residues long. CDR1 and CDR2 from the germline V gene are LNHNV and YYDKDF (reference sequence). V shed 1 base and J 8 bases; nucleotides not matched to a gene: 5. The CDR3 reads CATSRGTSGQDEQFF. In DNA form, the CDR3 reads TGTGCCACCAGCAGAGGGACTAGCGGCCAGGATGAGCAGTTCTTC.

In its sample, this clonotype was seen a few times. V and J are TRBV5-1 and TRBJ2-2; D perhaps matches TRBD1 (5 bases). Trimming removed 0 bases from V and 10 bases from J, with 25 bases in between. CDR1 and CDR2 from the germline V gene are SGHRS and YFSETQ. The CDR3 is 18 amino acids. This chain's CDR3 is CASSLAYRNTPGSEELFF. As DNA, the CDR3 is TGCGCCAGCAGCTTGGCCTACAGGAATACACCGGGTTCGGAGGAGCTGTTTTTT.

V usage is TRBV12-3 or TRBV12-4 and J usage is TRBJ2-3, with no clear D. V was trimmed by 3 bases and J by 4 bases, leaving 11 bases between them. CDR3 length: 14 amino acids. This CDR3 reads CASSFQFGPDTQYF. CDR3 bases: TGTGCCAGCAGTTTTCAGTTTGGTCCAGATACGCAGTATTTT.

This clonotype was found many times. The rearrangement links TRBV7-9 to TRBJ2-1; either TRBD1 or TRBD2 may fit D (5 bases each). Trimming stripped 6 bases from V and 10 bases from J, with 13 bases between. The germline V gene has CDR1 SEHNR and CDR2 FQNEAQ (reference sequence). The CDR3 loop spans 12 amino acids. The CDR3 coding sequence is TGTGCCAGCAGAGGAGAGGGGTGGGAGCAGTTCTTC. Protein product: CASRGEGWEQFF.

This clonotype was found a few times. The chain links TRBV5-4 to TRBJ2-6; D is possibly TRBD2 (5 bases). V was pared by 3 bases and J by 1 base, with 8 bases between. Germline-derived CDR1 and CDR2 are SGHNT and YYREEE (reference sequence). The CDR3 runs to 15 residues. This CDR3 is CASSWTGSGANVLTF. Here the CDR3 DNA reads TGTGCCAGCAGCTGGACTGGATCTGGGGCCAACGTCCTGACTTTC.

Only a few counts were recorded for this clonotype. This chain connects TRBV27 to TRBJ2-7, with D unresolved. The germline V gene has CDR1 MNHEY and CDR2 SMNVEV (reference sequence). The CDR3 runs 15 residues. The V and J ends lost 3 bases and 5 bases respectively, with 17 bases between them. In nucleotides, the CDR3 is TGTGCCAGCAGTTTCTCTACGGGCCTGTGGGACGAGCAGTACTTC. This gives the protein CASSFSTGLWDEQYF.

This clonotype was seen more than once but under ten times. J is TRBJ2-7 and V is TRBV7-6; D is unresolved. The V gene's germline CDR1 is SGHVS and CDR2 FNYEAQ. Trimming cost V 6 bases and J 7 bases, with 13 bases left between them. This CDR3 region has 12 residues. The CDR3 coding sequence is TGTGCCAGCAGACCCCCAATGGGGGAGCAGTACTTC. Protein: CASRPPMGEQYF. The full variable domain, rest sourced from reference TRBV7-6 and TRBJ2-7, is GAGVSQSPRYKVTKRGQDVALRCDPISGHVSLYWYRQALGQGPEFLTYFNYEAQQDKSGLPNDRFSAERPEGSISTLTIQRTEQRDSAMYRCASRPPMGEQYFGPGTRLTVT.

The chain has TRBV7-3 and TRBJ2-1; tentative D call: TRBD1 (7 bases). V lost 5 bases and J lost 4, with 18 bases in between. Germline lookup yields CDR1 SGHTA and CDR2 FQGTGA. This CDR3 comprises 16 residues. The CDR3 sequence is CASSQGVGRSYNEQFF. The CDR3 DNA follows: TGTGCCAGCAGCCAGGGGGTGGGGAGGAGTTACAATGAGCAGTTCTTC.

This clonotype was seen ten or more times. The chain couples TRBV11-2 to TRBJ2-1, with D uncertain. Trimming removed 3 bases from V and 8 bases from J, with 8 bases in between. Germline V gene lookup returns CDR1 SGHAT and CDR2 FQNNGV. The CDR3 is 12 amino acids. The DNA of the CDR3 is TGTGCCAGCAGCTTGGGATCGGATGAGCAGTTCTTC. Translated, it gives CASSLGSDEQFF.

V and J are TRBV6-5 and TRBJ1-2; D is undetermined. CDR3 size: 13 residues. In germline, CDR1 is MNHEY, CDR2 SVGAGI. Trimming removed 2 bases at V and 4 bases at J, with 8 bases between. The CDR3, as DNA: TGTGCCAGCAGTTACAAGGGATCCTATGGCTACACCTTC. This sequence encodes CASSYKGSYGYTF.

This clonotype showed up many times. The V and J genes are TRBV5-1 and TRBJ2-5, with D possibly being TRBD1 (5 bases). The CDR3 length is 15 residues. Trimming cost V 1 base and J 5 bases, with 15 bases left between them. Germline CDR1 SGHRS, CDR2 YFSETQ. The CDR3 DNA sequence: TGCGCCAGCAGCTTGAAGGTCAGGGAAGTGGAGACCCAGTACTTC. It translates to CASSLKVREVETQYF.

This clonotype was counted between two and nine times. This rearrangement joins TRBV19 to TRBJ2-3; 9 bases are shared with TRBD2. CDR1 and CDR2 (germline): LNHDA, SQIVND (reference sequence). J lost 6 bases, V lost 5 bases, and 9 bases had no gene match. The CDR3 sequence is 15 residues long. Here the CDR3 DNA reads TGTGCCAGTAGTCTTTTAGCGGGAGTTGGCGATACGCAGTATTTT. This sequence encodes CASSLLAGVGDTQYF.

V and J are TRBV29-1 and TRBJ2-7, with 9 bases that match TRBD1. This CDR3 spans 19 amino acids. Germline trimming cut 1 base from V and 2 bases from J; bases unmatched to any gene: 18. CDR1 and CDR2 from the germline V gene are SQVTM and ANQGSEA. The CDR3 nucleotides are TGCAGCGTTGAAGTTCCGGCGATAGCATGGGACAGGGCAACCTACGAGCAGTACTTC. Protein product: CSVEVPAIAWDRATYEQYF.